This is a list of T cell receptor beta chains from one sample in a study of T cell responses to AZD1222 COVID-19 vaccine. TCRdb's copy holds only in-frame clones and misses some; the assay was immunoSEQ multiplex PCR. The sample lists 90,000 to 150,000 clones; approximately 86% were seen once. The input for sequencing was peripheral blood, taken 28 days after the second AZD1222 dose. These receptors all come from an adult who received the AZD1222 COVID-19 vaccine. The CDR3 runs from the conserved cysteine through the conserved F or W. The D gene is left open where the match is weak.

j_call,d_call,v_call,cdr3_aa
TRBJ1-4,NA,TRBV18,CASSSRQVEKLFF
TRBJ1-3,NA,TRBV19,CASSILFRTNSGNTIYF
TRBJ1-2,NA,TRBV4-1,CASSQGWGPEGYTF
TRBJ1-2,TRBD1,TRBV11-2,CASSVTSGQGARGYGYTF
TRBJ1-6,NA,TRBV4-2,CASSQAHKQAPLHF
TRBJ2-7,TRBD2,TRBV28,CASPPSGAYTYEQYF
TRBJ2-3,TRBD2,TRBV7-9,CASSSSGGVTDTQYF
TRBJ2-7,TRBD1,TRBV6-5,CASSRDRGYDEQYF
TRBJ2-5,NA,TRBV6-2/TRBV6-3,CASSLRRETQYF
TRBJ1-2,TRBD1,TRBV12-3/TRBV12-4,CASRRQGRSGYTF
TRBJ1-1,NA,TRBV5-1,CASSPLSGMNTEAFF
TRBJ2-7,TRBD1,TRBV9,CASSVVSTGALYEQYF
TRBJ2-4,NA,TRBV7-2,CASSFDRNIAKNIQYF
TRBJ1-1,NA,TRBV29-1,CSVAVNTEAFF
TRBJ1-5,NA,TRBV6-2/TRBV6-3,CASSPGVWGNQPQHF
TRBJ1-1,TRBD1,TRBV27,CASSPRVGTGNTEAFF
TRBJ1-2,NA,TRBV28,CASSWGFPYGYTF
TRBJ1-4,NA,TRBV27,CASSPGGGRREKLFF
TRBJ2-1,TRBD2,TRBV15,CATSNLLARYNEQFF
TRBJ1-1,TRBD1,TRBV19,CASRTDRGRTEAFF
TRBJ1-6,NA,TRBV11-2,CASSLVSSPLHF
TRBJ1-2,NA,TRBV3-1/TRBV3-2,CASSFQGLGYTF
TRBJ2-3,NA,TRBV28,CASSPVGRTSTDTQYF
TRBJ2-3,TRBD1,TRBV19,CASSARQGASRWVQYF
TRBJ1-2,NA,TRBV7-9,CASSTGTPPISNYGYTF
TRBJ1-2,NA,TRBV14,CASSHDTSYGYTF
TRBJ2-3,NA,TRBV4-1,CASSPIQLSLGTDTQYF
TRBJ1-5,NA,TRBV6-1,CASSEISNQPQHF
TRBJ2-5,TRBD1,TRBV7-2,CASSLYDRGGETQYF
TRBJ1-2,NA,TRBV4-3,CASSQSGRREDGYTF
TRBJ2-1,NA,TRBV5-4,CASSPGIGRGRYNEQFF
TRBJ1-2,NA,TRBV5-5,CASSLLQGLGYTF
TRBJ1-6,TRBD1,TRBV18,CASSLGQGSPLHF
TRBJ2-2,TRBD1,TRBV18,CASSPTGTGAGELFF
TRBJ1-5,NA,TRBV5-8,CASRALQSNQPQHF
TRBJ2-5,NA,TRBV19,CASSISLAIETQYF
TRBJ2-6,NA,TRBV4-2,CASSQGQRSGANVLTF
TRBJ2-1,TRBD2,TRBV10-3,CDIRASGGNNNEQFF
TRBJ1-2,NA,TRBV9,CASSVADGEGYGYTF
TRBJ2-1,TRBD1,TRBV3-1/TRBV3-2,CASSHAGGPYNEQFF
TRBJ2-3,NA,TRBV19,CASSIILGGRGITDTQYF
TRBJ1-1,NA,TRBV18,CASSPPTVAEAFF
TRBJ2-2,NA,TRBV19,CASSTTGFGELFF
TRBJ1-2,NA,TRBV5-6,CASSLIRDGYTF
TRBJ1-1,NA,TRBV5-1,CASSWDGITEAFF
TRBJ2-3,NA,TRBV5-1,CASSLSGTDTQYF
TRBJ1-2,TRBD1,TRBV7-9,CASSLRDSANYGYTF
TRBJ1-1,NA,TRBV7-2,CASSLGLPEAFF
TRBJ1-1,TRBD1,TRBV5-1,CASRWTGDTEAFF
TRBJ2-3,NA,TRBV24-1,CATSVTDTQYF
TRBJ1-4,NA,TRBV21-1,CASINIPGTQEEKLFF